The present T cell receptor (beta chain) was sequenced within a study of T cell repertoires in cytomegalovirus infection. Study context: TCR beta signatures that were public indicated CMV infection and matching HLA type.

Each CDR3 protein is one row after TCRdb ran MiXCR on the reads. The data hold nearly 650,000 distinct CDR3 sequences, with roughly 26% observed a single time. This clonotype was detected ten times or more. V shed 5 bases and J shed 3 bases, with 16 bases lying between them. The CDR3 totals 15 residues. Germline V lookup: CDR1 SGHVS, CDR2 FQNEAQ. The chain is built from TRBV7-8 and TRBJ1-1, with D perhaps TRBD1 (5 bases). The origin of this receptor is a human donor in good health (CMV status not recorded). Some clones in this sample may be carry-over from other donors' samples. Sequencing input: CD8+ T cells from PBMCs. The CDR3 nucleotides are TGTGCCAGCAGCCCCCGCTCTTGGGGGGACACTGAAGCTTTCTTT. As protein: CASSPRSWGDTEAFF. Drawing the rest from reference TRBV7-8 and TRBJ1-1, the complete variable domain is GAGVSQSPRYKVAKRGQDVALRCDPISGHVSLFWYQQALGQGPEFLTYFQNEAQLDKSGLPSDRFFAERPEGSVSTLKIQRTQQEDSAVYLCASSPRSWGDTEAFFGQGTRLTVV.